This T cell receptor (beta chain) was captured in a study of Graves' ophthalmopathy and Graves' hyperthyroidism. The table lists this clonotype with a count of one. The study amplified TCR beta CDR3 regions using RNA transcripts. RT-PCR with HTBI primers came first, then second-round multiplex PCR. In TCRdb, the multiplex PCR reads were re-called with MiXCR into one record per CDR3 protein. The data show 1 million to 1.3 million distinct CDR3 sequences, about 38% seen once. Looked up from germline, CDR1 is LNHDA and CDR2 is SQIVND (reference sequence). This CDR3 has 16 residues. J gave up 1 base and V 0 bases, and 5 bases lay outside the gene matches.

This TCR came from an adult man with Graves' hyperthyroidism. V usage is TRBV19 and J usage is TRBJ2-7, with 8 bases lining up with TRBD1. The material sequenced was peripheral blood or thyroid tissue (not recorded which). CDR3 bases: TGTGCCAGTAGTATAGAAGGGACAGGATTATCCTACGAGCAGTACTTC. This translates into CASSIEGTGLSYEQYF. Complete variable domain (other parts from reference TRBV19 and TRBJ2-7): DGGITQSPKYLFRKEGQNVTLSCEQNLNHDAMYWYRQDPGQGLRLIYYSQIVNDFQKGDIAEGYSVSREKKESFPLTVTSAQKNPTAFYLCASSIEGTGLSYEQYFGPGTRLTVT.